The T cell receptor beta chain described here comes from a study of regulatory T cells in long-lasting Graves disease. According to the study, TCR beta libraries were built with iRepertoire HTBI primers and CDR3-region Arm-PCR. One entry per CDR3 protein results from TCRdb running MiXCR on the multiplex PCR reads. The data contain hundreds of thousands of distinct CDR3 sequences, about 14% of them seen just once; the ten biggest clones take up about 10%. J was trimmed by 6 bases and V by 0 bases; bases with no gene match: 7. This CDR3 comprises 15 residues. Looked up from germline, CDR1 is SGHRS and CDR2 is YFSETQ. Time point described: newly diagnosed GD, antithyroid drugs for less than 3 months. There was RNA extracted from PBMCs, and the TCR library was made from it. Another study also made use of these data, one on T cells in Graves' hyperthyroidism and ophthalmopathy.

The chain recombines TRBV5-1 with TRBJ2-7; 9 nucleotides align to TRBD2. The sequenced sample was peripheral blood mononuclear cells (PBMCs), obtained at new diagnosis, from a patient treated with antithyroid drugs. This TCR was recovered from a man aged 30 to 39 with Graves disease. The CDR3: CASSLGGLAIGEQYF. CDR3 DNA: TGCGCCAGCAGCTTGGGGGGACTAGCCATAGGCGAGCAGTACTTC.